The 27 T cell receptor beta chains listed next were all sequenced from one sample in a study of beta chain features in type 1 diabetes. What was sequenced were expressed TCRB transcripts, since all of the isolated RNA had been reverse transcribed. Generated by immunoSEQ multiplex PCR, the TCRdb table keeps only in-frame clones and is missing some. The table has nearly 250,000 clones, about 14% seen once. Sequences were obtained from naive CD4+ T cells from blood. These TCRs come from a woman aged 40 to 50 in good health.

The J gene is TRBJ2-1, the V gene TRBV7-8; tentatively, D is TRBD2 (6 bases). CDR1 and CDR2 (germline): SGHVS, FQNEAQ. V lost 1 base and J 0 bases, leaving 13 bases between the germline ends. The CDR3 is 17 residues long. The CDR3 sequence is CASSLVRGLFSYNEQFF. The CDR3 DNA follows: TGTGCCAGCAGCTTAGTCCGGGGACTCTTCTCCTACAATGAGCAGTTCTTC.

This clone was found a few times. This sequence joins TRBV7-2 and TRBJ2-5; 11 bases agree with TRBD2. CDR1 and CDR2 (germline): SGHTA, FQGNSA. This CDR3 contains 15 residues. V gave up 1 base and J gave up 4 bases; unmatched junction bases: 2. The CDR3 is CASSLDSGGAETQYF. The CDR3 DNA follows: TGTGCCAGCAGCTTAGATAGCGGGGGGGCAGAGACCCAGTACTTC.

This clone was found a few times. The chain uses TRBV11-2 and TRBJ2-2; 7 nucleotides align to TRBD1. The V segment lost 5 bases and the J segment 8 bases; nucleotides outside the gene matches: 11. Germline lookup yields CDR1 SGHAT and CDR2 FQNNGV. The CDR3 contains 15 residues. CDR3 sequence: CASSRPDREKGELFF. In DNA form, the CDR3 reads TGTGCCAGCAGCCGCCCCGACAGGGAGAAGGGGGAGCTGTTTTTT.

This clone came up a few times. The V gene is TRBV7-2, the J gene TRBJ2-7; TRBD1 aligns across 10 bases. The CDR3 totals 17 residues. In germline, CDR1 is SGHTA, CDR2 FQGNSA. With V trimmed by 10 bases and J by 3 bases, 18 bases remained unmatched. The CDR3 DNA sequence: TGTGCCACCCTAAACGGCGACTGGACAGGGGGAAACTACGAGCAGTACTTC. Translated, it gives CATLNGDWTGGNYEQYF. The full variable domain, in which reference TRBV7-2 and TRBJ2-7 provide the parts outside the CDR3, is GAGVSQSPSNKVTEKGKDVELRCDPISGHTALYWYRQSLGQGLEFLIYFQGNSAPDKSGLPSDRFSAERTGGSVSTLTIQRTQQEDSAVYLCATLNGDWTGGNYEQYFGPGTRLTVT.

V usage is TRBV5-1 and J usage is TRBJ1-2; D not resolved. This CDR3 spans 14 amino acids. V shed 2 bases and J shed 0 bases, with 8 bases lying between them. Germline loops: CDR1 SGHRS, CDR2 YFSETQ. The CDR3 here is CASSLGGTNYGYTF. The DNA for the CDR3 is TGCGCCAGCAGCTTAGGAGGGACTAACTATGGCTACACCTTC.

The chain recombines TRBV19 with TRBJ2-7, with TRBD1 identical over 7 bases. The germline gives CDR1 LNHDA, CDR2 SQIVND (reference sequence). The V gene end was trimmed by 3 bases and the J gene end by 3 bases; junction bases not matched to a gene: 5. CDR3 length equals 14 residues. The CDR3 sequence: CASSMGQKIYEQYF. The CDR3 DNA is TGTGCCAGTAGTATGGGACAGAAAATCTACGAGCAGTACTTC. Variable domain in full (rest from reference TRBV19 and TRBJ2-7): DGGITQSPKYLFRKEGQNVTLSCEQNLNHDAMYWYRQDPGQGLRLIYYSQIVNDFQKGDIAEGYSVSREKKESFPLTVTSAQKNPTAFYLCASSMGQKIYEQYFGPGTRLTVT.

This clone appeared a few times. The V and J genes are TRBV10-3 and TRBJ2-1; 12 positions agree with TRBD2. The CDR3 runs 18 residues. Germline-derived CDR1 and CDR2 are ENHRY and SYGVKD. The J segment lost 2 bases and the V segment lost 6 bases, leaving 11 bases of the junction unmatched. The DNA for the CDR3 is TGTGCCATCAGGCCGACTAGCGGGGGAGCTCGTCCCTACAATGAGCAGTTCTTC. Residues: CAIRPTSGGARPYNEQFF.

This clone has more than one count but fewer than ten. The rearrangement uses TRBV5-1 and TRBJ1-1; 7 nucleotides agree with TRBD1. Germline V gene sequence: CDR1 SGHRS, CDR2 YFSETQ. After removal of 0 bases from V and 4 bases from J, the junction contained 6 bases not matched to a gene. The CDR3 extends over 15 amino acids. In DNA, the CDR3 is TGCGCCAGCAGCTTGGATCCAGGGGGAGGCACTGAAGCTTTCTTT. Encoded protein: CASSLDPGGGTEAFF.

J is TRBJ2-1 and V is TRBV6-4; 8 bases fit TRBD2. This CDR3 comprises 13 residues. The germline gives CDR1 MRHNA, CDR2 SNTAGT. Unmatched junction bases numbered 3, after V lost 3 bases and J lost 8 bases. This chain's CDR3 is CASSELAGYEQFF. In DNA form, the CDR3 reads TGTGCCAGCAGTGAGCTAGCGGGCTATGAGCAGTTCTTC.

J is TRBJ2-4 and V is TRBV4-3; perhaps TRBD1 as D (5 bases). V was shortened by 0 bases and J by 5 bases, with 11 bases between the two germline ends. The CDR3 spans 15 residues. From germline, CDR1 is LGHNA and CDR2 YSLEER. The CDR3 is CASSQEYRYQNIQYF. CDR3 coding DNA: TGCGCCAGCAGCCAAGAGTACAGGTATCAAAACATTCAGTACTTC.

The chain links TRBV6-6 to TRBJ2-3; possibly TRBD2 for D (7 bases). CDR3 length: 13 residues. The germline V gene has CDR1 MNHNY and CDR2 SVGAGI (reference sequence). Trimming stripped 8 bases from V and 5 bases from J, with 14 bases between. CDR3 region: CASAGATGDTQYF. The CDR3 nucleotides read TGTGCCAGCGCGGGGGCTACCGGAGATACGCAGTATTTT.

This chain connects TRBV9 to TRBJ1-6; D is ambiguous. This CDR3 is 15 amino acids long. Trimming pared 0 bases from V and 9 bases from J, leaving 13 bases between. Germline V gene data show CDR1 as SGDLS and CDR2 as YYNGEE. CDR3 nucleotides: TGTGCCAGCAGCGTAGCACGGATCCAGGCTTCACCCCTCCACTTT. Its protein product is CASSVARIQASPLHF.

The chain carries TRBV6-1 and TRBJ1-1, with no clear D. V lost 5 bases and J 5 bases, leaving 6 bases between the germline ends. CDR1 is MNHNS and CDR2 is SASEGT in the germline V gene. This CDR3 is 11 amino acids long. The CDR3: CASSYRTEAFF. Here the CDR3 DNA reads TGTGCCAGCAGTTATAGAACTGAAGCTTTCTTT.

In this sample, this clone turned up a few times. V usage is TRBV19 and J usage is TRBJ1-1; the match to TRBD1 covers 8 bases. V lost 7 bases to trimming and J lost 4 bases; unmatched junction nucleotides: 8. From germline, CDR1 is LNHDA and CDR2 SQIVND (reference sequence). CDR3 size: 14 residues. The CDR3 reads CASTLRDRGTEAFF. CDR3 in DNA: TGTGCCAGTACCCTGAGAGACAGGGGCACTGAAGCTTTCTTT.

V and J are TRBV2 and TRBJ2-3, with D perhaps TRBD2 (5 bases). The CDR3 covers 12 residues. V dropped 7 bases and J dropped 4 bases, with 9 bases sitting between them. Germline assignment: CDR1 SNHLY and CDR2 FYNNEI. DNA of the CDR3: TGTGCCAGCACTCTAGCAGCAGATACGCAGTATTTT. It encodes CASTLAADTQYF.

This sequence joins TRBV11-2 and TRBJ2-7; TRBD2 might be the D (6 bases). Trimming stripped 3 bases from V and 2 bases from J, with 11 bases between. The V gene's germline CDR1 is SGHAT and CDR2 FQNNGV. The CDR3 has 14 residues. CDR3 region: CASSLLGGAYEQYF. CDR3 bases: TGTGCCAGCAGCTTGCTCGGAGGGGCCTACGAGCAGTACTTC.

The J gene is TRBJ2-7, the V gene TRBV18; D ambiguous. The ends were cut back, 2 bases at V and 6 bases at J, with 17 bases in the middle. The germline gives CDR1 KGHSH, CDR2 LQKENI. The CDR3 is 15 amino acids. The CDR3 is CASSPTLSPVTEQYF. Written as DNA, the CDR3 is TGTGCCAGCTCACCAACCTTGTCTCCAGTAACCGAGCAGTACTTC. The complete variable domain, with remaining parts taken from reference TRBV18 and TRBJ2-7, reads NAGVMQNPRHLVRRRGQEARLRCSPMKGHSHVYWYRQLPEEGLKFMVYLQKENIIDESGMPKERFSAEFPKEGPSILRIQQVVRGDSAAYFCASSPTLSPVTEQYFGPGTRLTVT.

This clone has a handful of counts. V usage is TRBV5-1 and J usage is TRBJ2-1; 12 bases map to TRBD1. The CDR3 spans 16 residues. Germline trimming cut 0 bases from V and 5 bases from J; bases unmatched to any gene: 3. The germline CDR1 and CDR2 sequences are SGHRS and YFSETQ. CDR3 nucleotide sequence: TGCGCCAGCAGCTTGGTGGGACAGGGGGCAAACAATGAGCAGTTCTTC. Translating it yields CASSLVGQGANNEQFF.

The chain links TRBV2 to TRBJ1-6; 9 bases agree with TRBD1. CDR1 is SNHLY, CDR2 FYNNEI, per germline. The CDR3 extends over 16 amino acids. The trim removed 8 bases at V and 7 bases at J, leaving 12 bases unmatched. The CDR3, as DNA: TGTGCCAGCTTCAAAGCCGGGGACAGGGCAAATTCACCCCTCCACTTT. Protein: CASFKAGDRANSPLHF.

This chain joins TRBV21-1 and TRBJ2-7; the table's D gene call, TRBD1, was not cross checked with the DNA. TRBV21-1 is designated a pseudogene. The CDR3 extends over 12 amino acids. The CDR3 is CASSTGTYEQYF. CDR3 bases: TGTGCCAGCAGTACAGGGACCTACGAGCAGTACTTC.

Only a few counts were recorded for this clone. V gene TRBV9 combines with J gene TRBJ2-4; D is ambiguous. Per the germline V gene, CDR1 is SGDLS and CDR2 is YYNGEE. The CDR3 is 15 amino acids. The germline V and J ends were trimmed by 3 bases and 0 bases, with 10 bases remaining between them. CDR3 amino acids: CASSATNKAKNIQYF. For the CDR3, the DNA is TGTGCCAGCAGCGCCACTAATAAAGCCAAAAACATTCAGTACTTC.

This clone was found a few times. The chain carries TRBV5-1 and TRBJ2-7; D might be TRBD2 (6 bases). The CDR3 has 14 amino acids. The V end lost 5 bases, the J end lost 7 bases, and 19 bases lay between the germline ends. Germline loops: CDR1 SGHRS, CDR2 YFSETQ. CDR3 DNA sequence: TGCGCCAGCAGTAGACTAGACTCCAGGGAGGAGCAGTACTTC. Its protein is CASSRLDSREEQYF.

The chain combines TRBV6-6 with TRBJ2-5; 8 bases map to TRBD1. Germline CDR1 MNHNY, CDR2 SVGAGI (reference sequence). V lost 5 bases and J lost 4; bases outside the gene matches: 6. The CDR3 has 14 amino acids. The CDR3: CASSATGQAETQYF. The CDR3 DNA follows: TGTGCCAGCAGTGCAACGGGACAGGCAGAGACCCAGTACTTC.

DNA for the CDR3: TGTGCCAGCAGCCTCCGACAGGACACTGAAGCTTTCTTT. Translated: CASSLRQDTEAFF. The V and J genes are TRBV9 and TRBJ1-1; D is perhaps TRBD1 (6 bases). Germline V gene sequence: CDR1 SGDLS, CDR2 YYNGEE. Between the trimmed V and J ends, which lost 4 bases and 3 bases, there was a span of 10 bases. The CDR3 runs 13 residues.

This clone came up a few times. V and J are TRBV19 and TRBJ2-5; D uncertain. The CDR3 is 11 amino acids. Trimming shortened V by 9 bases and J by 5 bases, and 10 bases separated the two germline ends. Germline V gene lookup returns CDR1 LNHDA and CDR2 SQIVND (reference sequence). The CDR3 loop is CASEFGETQYF. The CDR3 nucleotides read TGTGCCAGCGAATTCGGGGAGACCCAGTACTTC.

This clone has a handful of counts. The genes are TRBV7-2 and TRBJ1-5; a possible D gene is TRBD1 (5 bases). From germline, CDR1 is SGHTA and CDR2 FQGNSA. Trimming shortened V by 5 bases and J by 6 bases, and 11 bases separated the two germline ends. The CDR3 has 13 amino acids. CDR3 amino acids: CASSPSGGQPQHF. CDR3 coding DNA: TGTGCCAGCAGCCCGAGCGGGGGTCAGCCCCAGCATTTT.

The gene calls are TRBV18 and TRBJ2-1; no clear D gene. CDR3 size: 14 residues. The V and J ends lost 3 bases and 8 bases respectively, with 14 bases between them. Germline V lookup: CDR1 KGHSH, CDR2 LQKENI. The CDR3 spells CASSPSILKHEQFF. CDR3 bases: TGTGCCAGCTCACCTTCGATTTTAAAGCATGAGCAGTTCTTC.